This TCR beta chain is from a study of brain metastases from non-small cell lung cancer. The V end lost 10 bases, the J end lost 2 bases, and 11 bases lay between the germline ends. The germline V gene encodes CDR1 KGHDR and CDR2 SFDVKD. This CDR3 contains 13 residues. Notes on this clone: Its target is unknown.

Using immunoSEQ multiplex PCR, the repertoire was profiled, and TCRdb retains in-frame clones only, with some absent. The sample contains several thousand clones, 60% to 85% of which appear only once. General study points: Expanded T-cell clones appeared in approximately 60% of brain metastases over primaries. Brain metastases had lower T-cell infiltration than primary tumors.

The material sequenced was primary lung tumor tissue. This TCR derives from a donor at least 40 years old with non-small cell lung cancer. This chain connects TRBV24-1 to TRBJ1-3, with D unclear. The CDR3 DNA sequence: TGTGCCACATCCAGTAACGCTGGAAACACCATATATTTT. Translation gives CATSSNAGNTIYF.